The 18 T cell receptor beta chains reported below all come from one sample, sequenced in a study of shared clonotypes between healthy human individuals. Here immunoSEQ multiplex PCR was the method, and the copy in TCRdb shows in-frame clones only, minus some. The sample contains about 2 million clones, around 96% of which appear only once. CD45RO-negative, CCR7-positively selected cells formed the naive CD8 fraction, excluding terminally differentiated effector memory CD45RA+ cells. The sample comprised naive CD8+ T cells sorted from blood. Receptors originate from a man younger than 30 in good health.

This chain joins TRBV11-2 and TRBJ2-3, with 7 bases that match TRBD2. Germline V gene lookup returns CDR1 SGHAT and CDR2 FQNNGV. The CDR3 covers 15 residues. V gave up 0 bases and J gave up 6 bases; unmatched junction bases: 6. The CDR3 reads CASSLEGWGGDTQYF. For the CDR3, the DNA is TGTGCCAGCAGCTTAGAGGGTTGGGGAGGGGATACGCAGTATTTT.

The rearrangement uses TRBV5-6 and TRBJ1-4, with no clear D. This CDR3 is built from 14 residues. CDR1 and CDR2 (germline): SGHDT, YYEEEE. Trimming left V 0 bases short and J 8 bases short, with 11 bases between. The CDR3 spells CASSLEGQTEKLFF. DNA for the CDR3: TGTGCCAGCAGCTTGGAGGGTCAGACCGAAAAACTGTTTTTT.

The chain combines TRBV6-5 with TRBJ2-1, with D uncertain. The length of the CDR3 is 13 residues. CDR1 is MNHEY, CDR2 SVGAGI, per germline. Trimming left V 5 bases short and J 8 bases short, with 13 bases between. The chain's CDR3 is CASSRRNLDEQFF. CDR3 DNA: TGTGCCAGCAGTCGCCGGAATTTGGATGAGCAGTTCTTC.

This rearrangement joins TRBV9 to TRBJ2-1, with D uncertain. CDR3 length equals 14 residues. Trimming left V 0 bases short and J 3 bases short, with 7 bases between. The germline V gene encodes CDR1 SGDLS and CDR2 YYNGEE. CDR3 coding DNA: TGTGCCAGCAGCGTAGATCAGAACTACAATGAGCAGTTCTTC. It is translated as CASSVDQNYNEQFF.

This clone was seen a single time. The chain carries TRBV4-1 and TRBJ1-1; the D gene is possibly TRBD1 (6 bases). This CDR3 has 16 amino acids. The V end lost 1 base, the J end lost 0 bases, and 12 bases lay between the germline ends. CDR1 is MGHRA and CDR2 is YSYEKL in the germline V gene. The CDR3 DNA sequence: TGCGCCAGCAGCCAAGGGGTGGGGGCGATGAACACTGAAGCTTTCTTT. This sequence encodes CASSQGVGAMNTEAFF.

This chain links TRBV13 with TRBJ2-5; 14 bases are shared with TRBD2. Germline loops: CDR1 PRHDT, CDR2 FYEKMQ (reference sequence). J gave up 1 base and V 4 bases, and 11 bases lay outside the gene matches. The length of the CDR3 is 19 residues. CDR3 DNA: TGTGCCAGCAGCTCCCGAATGGGACTAGCGGGGGTTCTCCAAGAGACCCAGTACTTC. Amino acid sequence: CASSSRMGLAGVLQETQYF.

The chain employs TRBV30 and TRBJ2-1; D not certain. Trimming pared 0 bases from V and 6 bases from J, leaving 6 bases between. The length of the CDR3 is 12 residues. Germline CDR1 reads GTSNPN; CDR2 reads SVGIG (reference sequence). The CDR3 spells CAWSVGPNEQFF. In nucleotides, the CDR3 is TGTGCCTGGAGTGTTGGCCCCAATGAGCAGTTCTTC.

The rearrangement links TRBV19 to TRBJ2-5; 7 bases are a match to TRBD2. The DNA end is more similar to TRBJ2-7, so the J call may be wrong. This CDR3 contains 13 residues. Germline assignment: CDR1 LNHDA and CDR2 SQIVND (reference sequence). The CDR3 DNA follows: TGTGCCAGTAGCGGACTAGTGGGGTACGAGCAGTACTTC. Encoded protein: CASSGLVGYEQYF.

The chain uses TRBV5-4 and TRBJ1-1; 8 nucleotides line up with TRBD1. J lost 5 bases, V lost 3 bases, and 6 bases had no gene match. Germline-derived CDR1 and CDR2 are SGHNT and YYREEE (reference sequence). The CDR3 totals 14 residues. As DNA, the CDR3 is TGTGCCAGCAGCTCAGCAGGGGGCGGAACTGAAGCTTTCTTT. Protein: CASSSAGGGTEAFF.

The count of this clone is one. The chain is built from TRBV7-9 and TRBJ2-3, with D tentatively TRBD1 (5 bases). Deletions cut 8 bases from V and 3 bases from J, with 15 bases between. Germline CDR1 and CDR2: SEHNR and FQNEAQ (reference sequence). The CDR3 covers 14 residues. As DNA, the CDR3 is TGTGCCAGCCGCGGCCCAGGGCCGACAGATACGCAGTATTTT. Translating it yields CASRGPGPTDTQYF. The full variable domain, completed using reference TRBV7-9 and TRBJ2-3, is DTGVSQNPRHKITKRGQNVTFRCDPISEHNRLYWYRQTLGQGPEFLTYFQNEAQLEKSRLLSDRFSAERPKGSFSTLEIQRTEQGDSAMYLCASRGPGPTDTQYFGPGTRLTVL.

This sequence joins TRBV27 and TRBJ1-5; D unresolved. The germline V and J ends were trimmed by 6 bases and 0 bases, with 12 bases remaining between them. This CDR3 region has 15 residues. CDR1 is MNHEY and CDR2 is SMNVEV in the germline V gene (reference sequence). CDR3 amino acids: CASSPETYSNQPQHF. CDR3 in DNA: TGTGCCAGCAGCCCAGAGACCTATAGCAATCAGCCCCAGCATTTT.

The chain is built from TRBV5-1 and TRBJ2-1, with D unclear. This CDR3 contains 14 residues. Germline V gene lookup returns CDR1 SGHRS and CDR2 YFSETQ. Trimming removed 0 bases from V and 8 bases from J, with 12 bases in between. In nucleotides, the CDR3 is TGCGCCAGCAGCTTGGGCCGGGCCCTAGATGAGCAGTTCTTC. Its protein is CASSLGRALDEQFF.

The rearrangement uses TRBV4-1 and TRBJ2-3; 11 bases are shared with TRBD2. The CDR3 loop spans 18 amino acids. Germline V lookup: CDR1 MGHRA, CDR2 YSYEKL. The J segment lost 4 bases and the V segment lost 5 bases, leaving 14 bases of the junction unmatched. The CDR3 is CASSGFTSGSLRADTQYF. Written as DNA, the CDR3 is TGCGCCAGCAGCGGTTTTACTAGCGGGAGTCTCAGGGCAGATACGCAGTATTTT.

The V and J genes are TRBV5-6 and TRBJ2-7; 7 positions match TRBD2. The CDR3 loop spans 13 amino acids. Germline V gene lookup returns CDR1 SGHDT and CDR2 YYEEEE. With V trimmed by 4 bases and J by 5 bases, 6 bases remained unmatched. The CDR3 DNA reads as TGTGCCAGCAGCCCGACTAGCACCCACGAGCAGTACTTC. It yields the protein CASSPTSTHEQYF.

This chain links TRBV4-1 with TRBJ1-2, with D tentatively TRBD1 (5 bases). V was shortened by 0 bases and J by 4 bases, with 15 bases between the two germline ends. The CDR3 totals 16 residues. From germline, CDR1 is MGHRA and CDR2 YSYEKL. For the CDR3, the DNA is TGCGCCAGCAGCCAAGATTGGGGGGGTTATTCCTATGGCTACACCTTC. Encoded protein: CASSQDWGGYSYGYTF.

The chain is built from TRBV29-1 and TRBJ1-3; 7 nucleotides align to TRBD1. Germline assignment: CDR1 SQVTM and CDR2 ANQGSEA. CDR3 length equals 14 residues. J gave up 2 bases and V 0 bases, and 1 base lay outside the gene matches. CDR3 region: CSVEETGAGNTIYF. The CDR3 bases are TGCAGCGTTGAAGAAACAGGGGCTGGAAACACCATATATTTT. The full variable domain, completed using reference TRBV29-1 and TRBJ1-3, is SAVISQKPSRDICQRGTSLTIQCQVDSQVTMMFWYRQQPGQSLTLIATANQGSEATYESGFVIDKFPISRPNLTFSTLTVSNMSPEDSSIYLCSVEETGAGNTIYFGEGSWLTVV.

V gene TRBV29-1 combines with J gene TRBJ1-1; D may be TRBD1 (6 bases). Looked up from germline, CDR1 is SQVTM and CDR2 is ANQGSEA. This CDR3 contains 12 residues. V was shortened by 3 bases and J by 11 bases, with 16 bases between the two germline ends. CDR3 in amino acids: CSVDGGGGRAFF. CDR3 in DNA: TGCAGCGTTGATGGAGGGGGAGGTAGGGCTTTCTTT.

The chain links TRBV4-3 to TRBJ2-3; 9 bases fit TRBD2. There are 20 residues in the CDR3. Germline CDR1 is LGHNA and CDR2 is YSLEER. The V gene end was trimmed by 0 bases and the J gene end by 3 bases; junction bases not matched to a gene: 16. Here the CDR3 reads CASSQDWLGGGRAFTDTQYF. DNA for the CDR3: TGCGCCAGCAGCCAAGATTGGTTAGGGGGCGGGAGGGCCTTTACAGATACGCAGTATTTT.